The 10 T cell receptor beta chains reported below all come from one sample, sequenced in a study of cytomegalovirus exposure and HLA in healthy donors. Researchers ran the PCR with 60 Vbeta and 13 Jbeta primers. Only in-frame clones appear in the TCRdb table, and some are missing; sequencing was by immunoSEQ multiplex PCR. The sample holds fewer than 250,000 clones, about 85% seen once. What was sequenced was PBMCs. These receptor sequences come from a boy under 10 years old in good health and CMV-seronegative.

This clone was counted between two and nine times. For the CDR3, the DNA is TGTGCCAGCAGTGAGCCCTCGGGGGGGTGGGATCAGCCCCAGCATTTT. Translating gives CASSEPSGGWDQPQHF. The V gene is TRBV6-1, the J gene TRBJ1-5; D may be TRBD1 (5 bases). The V and J ends lost 3 bases and 5 bases respectively, with 17 bases between them. The CDR3 is 16 residues long. Germline CDR1 MNHNS, CDR2 SASEGT.

The CDR3 bases are TGTGCCAGCAGTGAAGCGAAGTCAGGACTAGCGAAAAACAATGAGCAGTTCTTC. Translated: CASSEAKSGLAKNNEQFF. The chain is built from TRBV6-1 and TRBJ2-1, with TRBD2 identical over 9 bases. Trimming cost V 0 bases and J 5 bases; bases outside gene matches: 11. The CDR3 runs 18 residues. The germline gives CDR1 MNHNS, CDR2 SASEGT.

This chain connects TRBV27 to TRBJ2-3; 8 nucleotides line up with TRBD2. Germline V gene lookup returns CDR1 MNHEY and CDR2 SMNVEV (reference sequence). V trimming: 3 bases; J trimming: 4 bases; junction bases outside the gene matches: 18. The CDR3 consists of 19 residues. CDR3 loop: CASSFLGVGGLGFADTQYF. CDR3 sequence (DNA): TGTGCCAGCAGTTTTCTGGGAGTAGGGGGACTAGGCTTTGCAGATACGCAGTATTTT.

CDR3 amino acids: CASSYTGQSNTGELFF. The DNA for the CDR3 is TGTGCCAGCAGTTACACGGGACAATCGAACACCGGGGAGCTGTTTTTT. The V call is TRBV6-5, the J call TRBJ2-2, with a tentative D call TRBD1 (6 bases). This CDR3 contains 16 residues. The ends were cut back, 2 bases at V and 0 bases at J, with 10 bases in the middle. From germline, CDR1 is MNHEY and CDR2 SVGAGI.

This chain links TRBV12-5 with TRBJ2-1; D is perhaps TRBD1 (6 bases). V dropped 0 bases and J dropped 9 bases, with 18 bases sitting between them. The CDR3 totals 16 residues. CDR1 LGHNT and CDR2 FRNRAP come from the germline V gene. CDR3 coding DNA: TGTGCTAGTGGTTTGGTACTAGGACAGAGTTTTAGTGAGCAGTTCTTC. This encodes CASGLVLGQSFSEQFF.

The table lists this clone with a count of one. Germline and junction disagree at one end, which may indicate a read error. V is TRBV11-1 and J is TRBJ2-3; 7 positions agree with TRBD2. Germline V gene sequence: CDR1 SGHAT, CDR2 FQDESV (reference sequence). The CDR3 loop spans 14 amino acids. The CDR3 region is CASSLKRGPDTRYF. The DNA of the CDR3 is TGTGCCAGCAGCTTAAAGCGGGGCCCAGATACGCGGTATTTT.

V is TRBV19 and J is TRBJ1-4, with D unresolved. CDR3 length: 14 residues. With 9 bases removed from V and 1 base from J, the gap between germline ends came to 12 bases. Germline V lookup: CDR1 LNHDA, CDR2 SQIVND (reference sequence). CDR3 protein: CASTRVLTNEKLFF. In DNA form, the CDR3 reads TGTGCCAGCACGAGGGTCCTAACTAATGAAAAACTGTTTTTT.

The CDR3 sequence: CASSDSTQDRGTEAFF. CDR3 nucleotides: TGTGCCAGCAGTGACTCGACGCAGGACAGGGGCACTGAAGCTTTCTTT. The chain couples TRBV6-4 to TRBJ1-1; 9 nucleotides line up with TRBD1. This CDR3 comprises 16 residues. Germline lookup yields CDR1 MRHNA and CDR2 SNTAGT. V lost 0 bases to trimming and J lost 4 bases; unmatched junction nucleotides: 6.

The CDR3 DNA sequence: TGTGCCAGCAGCCCCGATAGCGGGGGGCTAGATACGCAGTATTTT. It yields the protein CASSPDSGGLDTQYF. The V gene is TRBV7-2, the J gene TRBJ2-3, with 10 bases matching TRBD2. CDR1 SGHTA and CDR2 FQGNSA come from the germline V gene. The CDR3 loop spans 15 amino acids. The V and J ends lost 5 bases and 5 bases, in that order; junction bases with no gene match: 7.

V usage is TRBV6-5 and J usage is TRBJ1-4; 7 nucleotides align to TRBD1. The CDR3 is made up of 16 amino acids. J was trimmed by 7 bases and V by 4 bases; bases with no gene match: 12. CDR1 MNHEY and CDR2 SVGAGI come from the germline V gene. The CDR3, as DNA: TGTGCCAGCAGTTCCGATACAGGGGCTAGTAGTGAAAAACTGTTTTTT. Encoded protein: CASSSDTGASSEKLFF.